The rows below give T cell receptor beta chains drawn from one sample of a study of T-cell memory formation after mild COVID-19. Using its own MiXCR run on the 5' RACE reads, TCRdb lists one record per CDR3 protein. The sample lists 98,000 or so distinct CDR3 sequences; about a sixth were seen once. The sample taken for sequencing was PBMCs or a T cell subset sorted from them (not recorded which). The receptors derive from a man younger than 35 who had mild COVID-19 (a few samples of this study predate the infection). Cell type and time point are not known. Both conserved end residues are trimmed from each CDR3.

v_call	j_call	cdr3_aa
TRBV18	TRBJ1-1	ASSPLAGSEAF
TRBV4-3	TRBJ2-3	ASSQQLGTGNTQY
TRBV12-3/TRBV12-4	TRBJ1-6	ASSFNKLSPLH
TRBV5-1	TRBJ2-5	ASSRNRGDETQY
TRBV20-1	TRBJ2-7	SAKTTDFSYEQY
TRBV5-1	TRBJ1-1	ASSADRANTEAF
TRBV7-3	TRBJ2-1	ASSPTGTSGGENEQF
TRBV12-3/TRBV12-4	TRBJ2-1	ASSQRGGYNEQF
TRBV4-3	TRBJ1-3	ASSQDLGVTGNTIY
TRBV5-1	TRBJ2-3	ASSLGLAAADTQY